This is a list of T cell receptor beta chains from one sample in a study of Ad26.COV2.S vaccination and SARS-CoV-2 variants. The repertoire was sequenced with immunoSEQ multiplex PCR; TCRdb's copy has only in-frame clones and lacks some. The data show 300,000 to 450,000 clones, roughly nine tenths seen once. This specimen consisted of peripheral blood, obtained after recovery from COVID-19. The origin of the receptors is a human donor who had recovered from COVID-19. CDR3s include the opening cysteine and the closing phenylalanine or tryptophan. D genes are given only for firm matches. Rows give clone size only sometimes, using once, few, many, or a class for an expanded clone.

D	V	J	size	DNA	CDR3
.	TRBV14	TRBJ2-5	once	TGTGCCAGCAGCCAAATCCACCAAAGGGCTTTACGGGAGACCCAGTACTTC	CASSQIHQRALRETQYF
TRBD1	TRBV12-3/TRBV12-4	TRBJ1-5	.	TGTGCCAGCAGCGACAGGGGAAATCAGCCCCAGCATTTT	CASSDRGNQPQHF
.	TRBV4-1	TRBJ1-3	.	TGCGCCAGCAGACTCGCCGGGGGAGGGGACACCATATATTTT	CASRLAGGGDTIYF
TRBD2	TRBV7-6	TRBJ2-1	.	TGTGCCAGCAGCCCTGGACTAGCGAGGGACAATGAGCAGTTCTTC	CASSPGLARDNEQFF
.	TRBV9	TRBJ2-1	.	TGTGCCAGCAGCGTAGAGTTCGGACTACAATACAATGAGCAGTTCTTC	CASSVEFGLQYNEQFF
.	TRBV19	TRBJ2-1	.	TGTGCCAGTAACGAACCTTTGAATGAGCAGTTCTTC	CASNEPLNEQFF
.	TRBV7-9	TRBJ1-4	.	TGTGCCAGCAGCTTATTGGGGGACGGTGAAAAACTGTTTTTT	CASSLLGDGEKLFF
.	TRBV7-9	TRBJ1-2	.	TGTGCCAGCAGCACCCGGGACGGCTATGGCTACACCTTC	CASSTRDGYGYTF
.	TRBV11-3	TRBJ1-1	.	TGTGCCAGCAGCTCTCAGGGGAACACTGAAGCTTTCTTT	CASSSQGNTEAFF
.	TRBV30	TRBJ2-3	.	TGTGCCTGGAGTGTGTACGGGGTAACCGGGCGACCGTGTACTAGCACAGATACGCAGTATTTT	CAWSVYGVTGRPCTSTDTQYF
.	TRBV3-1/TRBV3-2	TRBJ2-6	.	TGTGCCAGCAGCCAGGGTGGGGCCAACGTCCTGACTTTC	CASSQGGANVLTF
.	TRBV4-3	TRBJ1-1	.	TGCGCCAGCAGCCAAGATCGGGGTAGGAGAGCTTTCTTT	CASSQDRGRRAFF
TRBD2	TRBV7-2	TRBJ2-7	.	TGTGCCAGCAGCTTTAGCGGGGGGGCGGGAGAGCAGTACTTC	CASSFSGGAGEQYF
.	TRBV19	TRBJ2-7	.	TGTGCCAGTAGTCCGCGGACAAGGAAGGGGGCCTACGAGCAGTACTTC	CASSPRTRKGAYEQYF
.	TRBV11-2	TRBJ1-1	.	TGTGCCAGCAGCTTAAAAGGAAACACTGAAGCTTTCTTT	CASSLKGNTEAFF
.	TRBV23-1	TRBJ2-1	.	TGCGCCAGCAGTCAAACAGGTTCTCACTCCTACAATGAGCAGTTCTTC	CASSQTGSHSYNEQFF
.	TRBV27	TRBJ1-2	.	TGTGCCAGCAGCGAGATAGGTGCGGCAGGGATTAACTATGGCTACACCTTC	CASSEIGAAGINYGYTF
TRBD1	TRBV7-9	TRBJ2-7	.	TGTGCCAGCAGCTTACAGGGGGCCCGGCTCTACGAGCAGTACTTC	CASSLQGARLYEQYF
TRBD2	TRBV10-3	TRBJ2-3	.	TGTGCCATCAGTGATAGCGGGGGGGGCACAGATACGCAGTATTTT	CAISDSGGGTDTQYF
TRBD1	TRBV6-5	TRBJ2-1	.	TGTGCCAGCAGTTACGGGACAGGGAGGAATGAGCAGTTCTTC	CASSYGTGRNEQFF
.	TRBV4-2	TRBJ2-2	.	TGTGCCAGCAGCCAAGAATGGAGGGACATTCACACCGGGGAGCTGTTTTTT	CASSQEWRDIHTGELFF
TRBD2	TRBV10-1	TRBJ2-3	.	TGCGCCAGCGCCGGAGAACTAGCGGGGAGCACAGATACGCAGTATTTT	CASAGELAGSTDTQYF
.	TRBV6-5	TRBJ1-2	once	TGTGCCAGCATCATGCAGGGAGGGTTTGGCTACACCTTC	CASIMQGGFGYTF
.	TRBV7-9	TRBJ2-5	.	TGTGCCAGCAACCCGTCGGGGGGCATAAAGACCCAGTACTTC	CASNPSGGIKTQYF
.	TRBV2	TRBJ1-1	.	TGTGCCAGCAGTGACCGTGCTTCTATGAACACTGAAGCTTTCTTT	CASSDRASMNTEAFF
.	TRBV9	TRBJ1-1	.	TGTGCCAGCAGCGTAGAATGGAACACTGAAGCTTTCTTT	CASSVEWNTEAFF
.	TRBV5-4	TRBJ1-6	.	TGTGCCAGCAGCTTGTGGGGGATCGATAATTCACCCCTCCACTTT	CASSLWGIDNSPLHF
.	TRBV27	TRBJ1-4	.	TGTGCCAGCAGTTTATTTTGGGACCCAACTAATGAAAAACTGTTTTTT	CASSLFWDPTNEKLFF
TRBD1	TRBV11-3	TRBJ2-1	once	TGTGCCAGCAGCTTAGCTTGGGACAGGGGGTACAATGAGCAGTTCTTC	CASSLAWDRGYNEQFF
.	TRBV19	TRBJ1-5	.	TGTGCCACCAATTGGGCGGCCAGTTATAGCAATCAGCCCCAGCATTTT	CATNWAASYSNQPQHF
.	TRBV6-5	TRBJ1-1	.	TGTGCCAGCAGTACCCGCGGACCGCGGAACACTGAAGCTTTCTTT	CASSTRGPRNTEAFF
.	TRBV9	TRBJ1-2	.	TGTGCCAGCAGCGTAGCTCAGGGAAGGGGTAACTATGGCTACACCTTC	CASSVAQGRGNYGYTF
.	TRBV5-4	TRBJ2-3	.	TGTGCCAGCAGCCGATCAGGAGAGGATACGCAGTATTTT	CASSRSGEDTQYF
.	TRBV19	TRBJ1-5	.	TGTGCCAGTAGTTCACAGGCCAATCAGCCCCAGCATTTT	CASSSQANQPQHF
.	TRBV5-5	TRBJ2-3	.	TGTGCCAGCAGCTTGGGTCCAAACACAGATACGCAGTATTTT	CASSLGPNTDTQYF
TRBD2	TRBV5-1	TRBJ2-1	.	TGCGCCAGCAGACCCGGGACTAGCTCCTACAATGAGCAGTTCTTC	CASRPGTSSYNEQFF
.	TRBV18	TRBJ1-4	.	TGTGCCAGCTCACCCAGGGCCCAGAATGAAAAACTGTTTTTT	CASSPRAQNEKLFF
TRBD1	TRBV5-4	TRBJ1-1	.	TGTGCCAGCAGCCTAGGACAGGGGGCGAACACTGAAGCTTTCTTT	CASSLGQGANTEAFF
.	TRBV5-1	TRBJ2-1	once	TGCGCCAGCAGCCCCGACAGCTCAACTTACAATGAGCAGTTCTTC	CASSPDSSTYNEQFF
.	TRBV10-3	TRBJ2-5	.	TGTGCCATCAGTGCCCCTAGAGTGGAGCATGGTGGGGAGGAGACCCAGTACTTC	CAISAPRVEHGGEETQYF